Presented here are 28 T cell receptor beta chains from one specimen sequenced in a study of cytomegalovirus exposure and HLA in healthy donors (dated 2017 in TCRdb). The library relied on the immunoSEQ multiplex PCR assay. For the multiplex PCR, a mixture combining 60 forward primers for TCR Vbeta segments and 13 reverse primers for TCR Jbeta segments was used. Entries here come from immuneACCESS through TCRdb and include only in-frame sequences with V and J called. Some clones fail to appear in such tables; in the studies checked, an unresolved V gene covers under half of the shortfall, and the cause of the remainder is unknown. A total of roughly 250,000 clones appear in this sample, roughly 86% of them only once. About 2% of the sample comes from the top ten. The sequenced sample consisted of PBMCs. The receptors were sampled from a woman aged 40 to 55 in good health and CMV-seropositive.

The V call is TRBV11-2, the J call TRBJ2-7, with 10 bases aligning to TRBD2. CDR1 SGHAT and CDR2 FQNNGV come from the germline V gene. This CDR3 spans 18 amino acids. The ends lost 5 bases at V and 4 bases at J; junction bases unmatched: 17. In DNA form, the CDR3 reads TGTGCCAGCAGCCCATATCTAGCGGGAGAATTTGGTCTATACGAGCAGTACTTC. Residues: CASSPYLAGEFGLYEQYF.

V is TRBV5-4 and J is TRBJ1-1; TRBD1 matches 7 bases. The CDR3 is 16 amino acids. V shed 0 bases and J 7 bases; nucleotides not matched to a gene: 12. CDR1 and CDR2 from the germline V gene are SGHNT and YYREEE (reference sequence). The CDR3 coding sequence is TGTGCCAGCAGCTTGGCTAAGGGACAGCCGGAGTATGAAGCTTTCTTT. Translated: CASSLAKGQPEYEAFF.

The genes are TRBV18 and TRBJ1-1; no clear D. CDR3 length: 12 residues. Germline assignment: CDR1 KGHSH and CDR2 LQKENI. Trimming shortened V by 2 bases and J by 4 bases, and 5 bases separated the two germline ends. CDR3 DNA: TGTGCCAGCTCACCAACCGGCACTGAAGCTTTCTTT. This gives the protein CASSPTGTEAFF.

CDR3 amino acids: CAIWGGYEQYF. CDR3 nucleotide sequence: TGTGCCATCTGGGGGGGCTACGAGCAGTACTTC. The rearrangement joins TRBV6-1 to TRBJ2-7, with 7 bases lining up with TRBD2. The ends lost 10 bases at V and 3 bases at J; junction bases unmatched: 3. The germline gives CDR1 MNHNS, CDR2 SASEGT. The length of the CDR3 is 11 residues.

The chain couples TRBV7-2 to TRBJ2-3; 7 bases map to TRBD2. This CDR3 spans 17 amino acids. CDR1 is SGHTA and CDR2 is FQGNSA in the germline V gene. V lost 4 bases, J lost 1 base, and 11 bases stayed unmatched. CDR3 residues: CASSSIQTGGGTDTQYF. The CDR3, as DNA: TGTGCCAGCAGCTCAATCCAGACGGGGGGTGGCACAGATACGCAGTATTTT.

The chain employs TRBV4-3 and TRBJ1-2; D ambiguous. This CDR3 is built from 12 residues. CDR1 is LGHNA and CDR2 is YSLEER in the germline V gene. Deletions cut 2 bases from V and 8 bases from J, with 9 bases between. CDR3 nucleotides: TGCGCCAGCAGCCAATCACGGGGAGGCTACACCTTC. Amino acid sequence: CASSQSRGGYTF.

J is TRBJ1-1 and V is TRBV7-6; TRBD1 matches 8 bases. This CDR3 has 14 amino acids. V lost 5 bases to trimming and J lost 3 bases; unmatched junction nucleotides: 5. CDR1 is SGHVS and CDR2 is FNYEAQ in the germline V gene. The CDR3 protein is CASSTGGEDTEAFF. CDR3 in DNA: TGTGCCAGCAGCACAGGGGGGGAGGACACTGAAGCTTTCTTT.

The CDR3 DNA is TGTGCCAGCAGTGGAGCGAGAACCTTCTCCTACGAGCAGTACTTC. As protein: CASSGARTFSYEQYF. The chain joins TRBV28 to TRBJ2-7; no clear D gene. Germline V gives CDR1 MDHEN, CDR2 SYDVKM. V lost 5 bases to trimming and J lost 0 bases, with 14 bases between them. This CDR3 comprises 15 residues. Drawing the rest from reference TRBV28 and TRBJ2-7, the complete variable domain is DVKVTQSSRYLVKRTGEKVFLECVQDMDHENMFWYRQDPGLGLRLIYFSYDVKMKEKGDIPEGYSVSREKKERFSLILESASTNQTSMYLCASSGARTFSYEQYFGPGTRLTVT.

The V and J genes are TRBV25-1 and TRBJ2-7; TRBD2 matches at 10 bases. Germline lookup yields CDR1 MGHDK and CDR2 SYGVNS. The V and J ends lost 3 bases and 5 bases, in that order; junction bases with no gene match: 7. The CDR3 spans 15 residues. This CDR3 reads CASSDSSGGWDEQYF. CDR3 nucleotides: TGTGCCAGCAGTGACTCTAGCGGGGGTTGGGACGAGCAGTACTTC.

The chain couples TRBV7-2 to TRBJ1-2; D may be TRBD1 (5 bases). There are 13 residues in the CDR3. With 8 bases removed from V and 5 bases from J, the gap between germline ends came to 15 bases. Germline V gives CDR1 SGHTA, CDR2 FQGNSA. CDR3 residues: CASLQGGAYGYTF. DNA of the CDR3: TGTGCCAGCCTCCAGGGAGGGGCGTATGGCTACACCTTC.

The CDR3 DNA reads TGTGCCAGCAGCTTAGTGGGGACAGGGACTACAACTAATGAAAAACTGTTTTTT. This encodes CASSLVGTGTTTNEKLFF. This rearrangement joins TRBV7-9 to TRBJ1-4; TRBD1 agrees at 9 bases. The CDR3 is 18 amino acids. V trimming: 1 base; J trimming: 0 bases; junction bases outside the gene matches: 6. Germline CDR1 reads SEHNR; CDR2 reads FQNEAQ (reference sequence). Supplemented by reference TRBV7-9 and TRBJ1-4, the full variable domain reads DTGVSQNPRHKITKRGQNVTFRCDPISEHNRLYWYRQTLGQGPEFLTYFQNEAQLEKSRLLSDRFSAERPKGSFSTLEIQRTEQGDSAMYLCASSLVGTGTTTNEKLFFGSGTQLSVL.

This clone showed up just once. The rearrangement joins TRBV6-5 to TRBJ2-7; TRBD2 might be the D (5 bases). The V end lost 6 bases, the J end lost 3 bases, and 12 bases lay between the germline ends. This CDR3 spans 13 amino acids. Germline loops: CDR1 MNHEY, CDR2 SVGAGI. The CDR3 coding sequence is TGTGCCAGCAGCCGCCGGGATTTCTACGAGCAGTACTTC. Translation gives CASSRRDFYEQYF.

The genes are TRBV6-5 and TRBJ2-2; TRBD2 might be the D (6 bases). Trimming shortened V by 4 bases and J by 2 bases, and 14 bases separated the two germline ends. The CDR3 extends over 16 amino acids. CDR1 and CDR2 (germline): MNHEY, SVGAGI. CDR3 DNA sequence: TGTGCCAGCAGTTTCTCGGGACTCCTTAACACCGGGGAGCTGTTTTTT. Its translation is CASSFSGLLNTGELFF.

This clone was observed once. The chain uses TRBV14 and TRBJ2-3; TRBD2 matches at 10 bases. Losses at the gene ends were 5 bases for V and 4 bases for J; bases not matched to a gene: 9. This CDR3 comprises 16 residues. Germline values: CDR1 SGHDN, CDR2 FVKESK. CDR3 coding DNA: TGTGCCAGCAGCGTTACGGCTAGCGGGAGTGCAGATACGCAGTATTTT. Its protein product is CASSVTASGSADTQYF. The full variable domain, rest sourced from reference TRBV14 and TRBJ2-3, is EAGVTQFPSHSVIEKGQTVTLRCDPISGHDNLYWYRRVMGKEIKFLLHFVKESKQDESGMPNNRFLAERTGGTYSTLKVQPAELEDSGVYFCASSVTASGSADTQYFGPGTRLTVL.

The chain employs TRBV5-1 and TRBJ1-1; a possible D gene is TRBD1 (6 bases). V lost 0 bases to trimming and J lost 0 bases, with 9 bases between them. Germline CDR1 SGHRS, CDR2 YFSETQ. CDR3 length equals 15 residues. The CDR3 DNA reads as TGCGCCAGCAGCTTGGCCAGGGGCCTGAACACTGAAGCTTTCTTT. This gives the protein CASSLARGLNTEAFF.

This chain joins TRBV11-3 and TRBJ1-1; tentative D call: TRBD1 (5 bases). CDR3 length equals 15 residues. CDR1 and CDR2 (germline): SGHNT, YENEEA. The V and J ends lost 2 bases and 4 bases respectively, with 14 bases between them. This CDR3 is CASSLSRETSTEAFF. As DNA, the CDR3 is TGTGCCAGCAGCTTAAGCAGGGAGACTAGCACTGAAGCTTTCTTT.

The J gene is TRBJ1-1, the V gene TRBV30, with TRBD1 as a possible D gene (5 bases). Germline V CDR1 and CDR2: GTSNPN, SVGIG (reference sequence). The germline V and J ends were trimmed by 7 bases and 7 bases, with 22 bases remaining between them. The length of the CDR3 is 14 residues. CDR3 sequence (DNA): TGTGCCTTCACCCCCGGGACTAACTATTTTGAAGCTTTCTTT. Its translation: CAFTPGTNYFEAFF. Variable domain in full (rest from reference TRBV30 and TRBJ1-1): SQTIHQWPATLVQPVGSPLSLECTVEGTSNPNLYWYRQAAGRGLQLLFYSVGIGQISSEVPQNLSASRPQDRQFILSSKKLLLSDSGFYLCAFTPGTNYFEAFFGQGTRLTVV.

The gene calls are TRBV11-3 and TRBJ2-5, with TRBD2 identical over 15 bases. The CDR3 totals 18 residues. Per germline, CDR1 SGHNT and CDR2 YENEEA. Losses at the gene ends were 0 bases for V and 5 bases for J; bases not matched to a gene: 7. CDR3 sequence (DNA): TGTGCCAGCAGCTTAGAAGGGACTAGCGGGAGGTTCCGGGAGACCCAGTACTTC. Protein sequence: CASSLEGTSGRFRETQYF.

The chain has TRBV19 and TRBJ1-6; perhaps TRBD1 as D (6 bases). This CDR3 has 17 residues. Germline V gene lookup returns CDR1 LNHDA and CDR2 SQIVND (reference sequence). Trimming pared 5 bases from V and 8 bases from J, leaving 22 bases between. The CDR3 DNA reads TGTGCCAGTAGTTGGCCCCGGGCAGGGGCATCTGATTCACCCCTCCACTTT. Translating gives CASSWPRAGASDSPLHF.

This clone was picked up a small number of times. The rearrangement links TRBV5-1 to TRBJ1-1; D call uncertain. The CDR3 length is 16 residues. Trimming shortened V by 0 bases and J by 0 bases, and 12 bases separated the two germline ends. Germline V CDR1 and CDR2: SGHRS, YFSETQ. CDR3 loop: CASSLGRLIMNTEAFF. The CDR3 DNA is TGCGCCAGCAGCTTGGGGCGGCTTATTATGAACACTGAAGCTTTCTTT.

The V call is TRBV28, the J call TRBJ1-3; no clear D gene. The CDR3 runs 14 residues. Trimming shortened V by 6 bases and J by 3 bases, and 12 bases separated the two germline ends. CDR1 is MDHEN and CDR2 is SYDVKM in the germline V gene. The CDR3 DNA reads as TGTGCCAGCAGCTTTGCCGCAGGTGGAAACACCATATATTTT. It specifies CASSFAAGGNTIYF.

This clone appeared once. The chain joins TRBV7-9 to TRBJ2-2, with TRBD2 identical over 7 bases. Trimming cost V 1 base and J 3 bases; bases outside gene matches: 5. The CDR3 covers 16 residues. Germline CDR1 is SEHNR and CDR2 is FQNEAQ (reference sequence). CDR3 loop: CASSLGEGADTGELFF. CDR3 nucleotides: TGTGCCAGCAGCTTAGGGGAGGGTGCGGACACCGGGGAGCTGTTTTTT.

This chain uses TRBV6-5 with TRBJ2-7; 10 bases fit TRBD1. CDR1 MNHEY and CDR2 SVGAGI come from the germline V gene. The trim removed 0 bases at V and 2 bases at J, leaving 1 base unmatched. The CDR3 extends over 15 amino acids. This CDR3 is CASSYSGQGTYEQYF. Written as DNA, the CDR3 is TGTGCCAGCAGTTACTCGGGACAGGGGACCTACGAGCAGTACTTC.

V and J are TRBV2 and TRBJ2-3, with 7 bases identical to TRBD2. Trimming at V came to 1 base and at J to 5 bases, leaving 9 bases not matched to a gene. This CDR3 has 16 amino acids. CDR1 is SNHLY and CDR2 is FYNNEI in the germline V gene. The CDR3 spells CASSEGGGGAEDTQYF. The CDR3 nucleotides read TGTGCCAGCAGTGAAGGTGGGGGAGGGGCTGAAGATACGCAGTATTTT.

The CDR3 loop reads CAWSVLQGPYEQYF. The CDR3 coding sequence is TGTGCCTGGAGTGTACTACAGGGCCCCTACGAGCAGTACTTC. The chain uses TRBV30 and TRBJ2-7; D is possibly TRBD1 (6 bases). Germline CDR1 reads GTSNPN; CDR2 reads SVGIG (reference sequence). This CDR3 is 14 amino acids long. Trimming stripped 0 bases from V and 2 bases from J, with 11 bases between. The full variable domain, its missing parts supplied by reference TRBV30 and TRBJ2-7, is SQTIHQWPATLVQPVGSPLSLECTVEGTSNPNLYWYRQAAGRGLQLLFYSVGIGQISSEVPQNLSASRPQDRQFILSSKKLLLSDSGFYLCAWSVLQGPYEQYFGPGTRLTVT.

This chain uses TRBV5-4 with TRBJ1-3; no firm D call. Trimming cost V 6 bases and J 6 bases, with 16 bases left between them. The CDR3 loop spans 14 amino acids. Germline CDR1 SGHNT, CDR2 YYREEE (reference sequence). The CDR3 is CASTRFGVENTIYF. In nucleotides, the CDR3 is TGTGCCAGCACCCGGTTCGGGGTGGAAAACACCATATATTTT.

The chain couples TRBV18 to TRBJ2-7; D unresolved. Germline V gene sequence: CDR1 KGHSH, CDR2 LQKENI. V lost 2 bases and J lost 3, with 8 bases in between. The CDR3 consists of 13 residues. CDR3 nucleotides: TGTGCCAGCTCACCAGAGACGGGCTACGAGCAGTACTTC. Residues: CASSPETGYEQYF.

In the case of this clone: The sample has other DNA sequences that encode this CDR3 too. This chain connects TRBV19 to TRBJ1-5; D remains ambiguous. Germline CDR1 and CDR2: LNHDA and SQIVND (reference sequence). The CDR3 consists of 14 residues. Trimming shortened V by 3 bases and J by 2 bases, and 8 bases separated the two germline ends. This CDR3 reads CASSISGGNQPQHF. CDR3 DNA sequence: TGTGCCAGTAGTATTTCCGGGGGCAATCAGCCCCAGCATTTT.